This TCR beta chain was captured by sequencing in a study of blood T cell repertoires in COVID-19. Background on the study: The origin of the acute and convalescent COVID-19 samples was the United States, Italy and Spain.

Repertoires were generated with immunoSEQ multiplex PCR, while TCRdb's copy carries only in-frame clones and drops some. The repertoire holds about 70,000 clones, with around 83% as singletons. The clonotype was recovered from a man aged 65 to 79 with active COVID-19. The source material was peripheral blood.

The CDR3 reads CASSPRAANTEAFF. DNA of the CDR3: TGTGCCAGCAGCCCCAGGGCGGCCAACACTGAAGCTTTCTTT. V is TRBV7-2 and J is TRBJ1-1, with D tentatively TRBD1 (5 bases). Germline lookup yields CDR1 SGHTA and CDR2 FQGNSA. This CDR3 has 14 residues. Trimming cost V 5 bases and J 2 bases, with 12 bases left between them.